A selection of T cell receptor beta chains follows, all from one sample in a study of cytomegalovirus exposure and HLA in healthy donors. The table came from immunoSEQ multiplex PCR; TCRdb's copy has only in-frame clones and leaves some out. Of roughly 170,000 clones in the sample, 71% were seen once. The sample taken for sequencing was PBMCs. The receptor source for this set is a girl aged 5-17 years in good health and CMV-seronegative. The CDR3 runs from the conserved cysteine through the conserved F or W. D genes are given only for firm matches. Part of the rows lack a size; the others show once, few, many or a class for expanded clones.

TRBV14	once	.	TRBJ1-6	TGTGCCAGCAGCCAAGATATTTGGGAGGTCTCACCCCTCCACTTT	CASSQDIWEVSPLHF
TRBV5-1	.	.	TRBJ2-1	TGCGCCAGCAGCCTCCTCACGACAAGCTCCTACAATGAGCAGTTCTTC	CASSLLTTSSYNEQFF
TRBV15	few	TRBD2	TRBJ2-5	TGTGCCACCAGCAGAGACTTGGGACTATCCAAAGAGACCCAGTACTTC	CATSRDLGLSKETQYF
TRBV4-2	.	TRBD2	TRBJ2-3	TGTGCCAGCAGCCAACGACTAGCGGGGGGCGGGGATACGCAGTATTTT	CASSQRLAGGGDTQYF
TRBV14	few	.	TRBJ1-1	TGTGCCAGCAGCCTACCGGACAGTTCCCCGAGAGCTGAAGCTTTCTTT	CASSLPDSSPRAEAFF
TRBV19	.	TRBD2	TRBJ2-1	TGTGCCAGTAGTATAGTTAGGACTAGCGGGTACAATGAGCAGTTCTTC	CASSIVRTSGYNEQFF
TRBV18	.	.	TRBJ1-2	TGTGCCAGCTCACCAGTGCAAGCAGGGGCCACCTTC	CASSPVQAGATF
TRBV5-6	.	.	TRBJ1-5	TGTGCCAGCAGCTTGATGGGCAGGCCGAATCAGCCCCAGCATTTT	CASSLMGRPNQPQHF
TRBV5-1	.	.	TRBJ1-1	TGCGCCAGCAGCTTGGACAGTATGAACACTGAAGCTTTCTTT	CASSLDSMNTEAFF
TRBV23-1	.	TRBD2	TRBJ2-2	TGCGCCAGCAGTCAGATTAGCGGGGGGACCAAGAACACCGGGGAGCTGTTTTTT	CASSQISGGTKNTGELFF
TRBV5-1	few	TRBD2	TRBJ2-3	TGCGCCAGCAGCGCTAGCGGGGGGGCAGATACGCAGTATTTT	CASSASGGADTQYF
TRBV5-6	.	.	TRBJ1-6	TGTGCCAGCAGCCCACAGGGTACGTCAGGGATTGCACCCCTCCACTTT	CASSPQGTSGIAPLHF
TRBV5-1	.	.	TRBJ1-2	TGCGCCAGCAGCTTGGGCGGGCAGGGGAACTATGGCTACACCTTC	CASSLGGQGNYGYTF
TRBV2	.	.	TRBJ2-6	TGTGCCAGCACGTGGATCGGGACTGGGGCCAACGTCCTGACTTTC	CASTWIGTGANVLTF
TRBV5-1	.	.	TRBJ2-7	TGCGCCAGCAGCGGAACAGGGCAACAAGCCTACGAGCAGTACTTC	CASSGTGQQAYEQYF
TRBV5-1	.	TRBD2	TRBJ2-3	TGCGCCAGCAGCTTCGGGAGGGGGGGAGATACGCAGTATTTT	CASSFGRGGDTQYF
TRBV7-2	few	TRBD1	TRBJ1-2	TGTGCCAGCAGCTTGAGGACAGGGGTTAGAAACTATGGCTACACCTTC	CASSLRTGVRNYGYTF
TRBV10-3	.	TRBD2	TRBJ2-1	TGTGCCATCAGTCGAGCGGGGCCTAACAATGAGCAGTTCTTC	CAISRAGPNNEQFF
TRBV6-1	.	.	TRBJ2-7	TGTGCCAGCAGAGGACAGCTTTCTTCCTACGAGCAGTACTTC	CASRGQLSSYEQYF
TRBV5-1	.	.	TRBJ1-5	TGCGCCAGCAGTGAGGGAGAGGGCAGCAATCAGCCCCAGCATTTT	CASSEGEGSNQPQHF
TRBV29-1	.	.	TRBJ1-5	TGCAGCGTCCGGACAGCTAATAGCAATCAGCCCCAGCATTTT	CSVRTANSNQPQHF
TRBV7-8	once	.	TRBJ1-2	TGTGCCAGCAGCTTCCAAAGGGGGTTTAAGGCTGGCTACACCTTC	CASSFQRGFKAGYTF
TRBV10-1	once	.	TRBJ2-3	TGCGCCAGCAGTCCACAGATCTTTGAAGATACGCAGTATTTT	CASSPQIFEDTQYF
TRBV6-6	.	.	TRBJ1-5	TGTGCCAGCAGTTACATGGGGGCAAGCAATCAGCCCCAGCATTTT	CASSYMGASNQPQHF
TRBV15	few	TRBD1	TRBJ1-6	TGTGCCACCAGCAAGGACAGGGAGAATTCACCCCTCCACTTT	CATSKDRENSPLHF
TRBV27	.	TRBD1	TRBJ1-1	TGTGCCAGCAGTTTATCTAGGGGACTCATGGGACAGCCTTCCTCGTTCGACACTGAAGCTTTCTTT	CASSLSRGLMGQPSSFDTEAFF
TRBV27	.	.	TRBJ1-1	TGTGCCAGCAGTGCTCGACAGGCAACTGAAGCTTTCTTT	CASSARQATEAFF
TRBV12-1	once	.	TRBJ2-5	TGTGCCAGCAGCCCGATGGGACAGGGCGCCCCTAGAGAGACCCAGTACTTC	CASSPMGQGAPRETQYF
TRBV6-5	.	TRBD1	TRBJ2-3	TGTGCCAGCACCGCGGACAGGGGGAGTTCAGATACGCAGTATTTT	CASTADRGSSDTQYF
TRBV9	.	TRBD2	TRBJ2-5	TGTGCCAGCGCGCCCAGCGGGGGGAACCAAGAGACCCAGTACTTC	CASAPSGGNQETQYF
TRBV15	.	TRBD1	TRBJ1-1	TGTGCCACCAGCAACAGGGGGAACACTGAAGCTTTCTTT	CATSNRGNTEAFF
TRBV6-4	few	.	TRBJ1-2	TGTGCCAGCAGTGACGGGACAATTGGCTACACCTTC	CASSDGTIGYTF
TRBV9	.	.	TRBJ1-4	TGTGCCAGCAGCCCTAGTGGATTCACGACTAATGAAAAACTGTTTTTT	CASSPSGFTTNEKLFF
TRBV29-1	.	.	TRBJ1-4	TGCAGCGTTGAAGTACGTGGGCAGGACATATCAACTAATGAAAAACTGTTTTTT	CSVEVRGQDISTNEKLFF
TRBV11-2	.	TRBD1	TRBJ1-2	TGTGCCAGCAGCCCCTCCCAGGGGGCGGGAGGCTACACCTTC	CASSPSQGAGGYTF
TRBV5-4	.	.	TRBJ1-1	TGTGCCACCCTTACGCCGGGGGACACTGAAGCTTTCTTT	CATLTPGDTEAFF
TRBV27	.	TRBD1	TRBJ1-4	TGTGCCAGCAGTTTCCGCCGGGACAGGGTTGGGACTAATGAAAAACTGTTTTTT	CASSFRRDRVGTNEKLFF
TRBV7-3	.	TRBD1	TRBJ2-2	TGTGCCAGCAGCCAATGGGGACAGGGGACCGGGGAGCTGTTTTTT	CASSQWGQGTGELFF
TRBV7-9	.	TRBD1	TRBJ1-1	TGTGCCAGCAGCACGGACAGGGGGCGCTTCACTGAAGCTTTCTTT	CASSTDRGRFTEAFF
TRBV5-1	.	.	TRBJ1-1	TGCGCCAGCAGCTTCTACAGCAGCCTCCGGAACACTGAAGCTTTCTTT	CASSFYSSLRNTEAFF
TRBV9	.	TRBD1	TRBJ1-6	TGTGCCAGCAGCTCTCGGGAAGGGACAGGCAATTCACCCCTCCACTTT	CASSSREGTGNSPLHF
TRBV7-6	.	.	TRBJ1-2	TGTGCCAGCAGCCGAACCCCAGAGGGCGACGGCTACACCTTC	CASSRTPEGDGYTF